This TCR beta chain was found in a study of T cell repertoires in cytomegalovirus infection. Study in general: CMV infection and matching HLA type were both indicated by public TCR beta signatures.

CDR3 length: 15 amino acids. V was trimmed by 2 bases and J by 4 bases, leaving 14 bases between them. TCRdb independently ran MiXCR on the reads; one entry per CDR3 protein. The sample includes about 490,000 distinct CDR3 sequences, about 10% seen only once; the top ten take 10% to 13%. Points from the study as a whole: Public TCR beta family frequency separated CMV-and-HLA carriers, including in an independent cohort.

At least ten counts were recorded for this clonotype. The antigen is not known. The chain carries TRBV12-3 or TRBV12-4 and TRBJ1-2; the D gene is possibly TRBD1 (6 bases). Sequenced: PBMCs. This receptor was identified in a human donor in good health (CMV status not recorded). Some clones in this sample may be carry-over from other donors' samples. This chain's CDR3 is CASSLRSGAAYGYTF. As DNA, the CDR3 is TGTGCCAGCAGTTTAAGGTCAGGGGCGGCCTATGGCTACACCTTC.